This T cell receptor beta chain was identified in a study of blood T cell repertoires in COVID-19. Study context: Donors in the United States, Italy and Spain gave samples during acute or convalescent COVID-19. In each case, the material was cDNA or gDNA derived from T cells, B-cell-depleted T cells, or PBMCs.

The CDR3 consists of 16 residues. Losses at the gene ends were 5 bases for V and 2 bases for J; bases not matched to a gene: 4. The V gene's germline CDR1 is SGHTA and CDR2 FQGNSA. Per the original methods: Reference gene primer amplification gave estimated nucleated cell counts. Some clones are missing from TCRdb's copy, which holds only in-frame ones; the method was immunoSEQ multiplex PCR. V, J and clone size are taken as reported in that table, and D and trimming were inferred from the DNA itself. The sample consists of 340,000 or so clones, around nine tenths of them appearing once. Sequenced material: peripheral blood. This chain joins TRBV7-2 and TRBJ2-2, with 11 bases aligning to TRBD2. The clonotype was recovered from a man in his fifties or sixties with active or convalescent COVID-19. CDR3 bases: TGTGCCAGCAGCCTACTAGCGGGGGCCAACACCGGGGAGCTGTTTTTT. This translates into CASSLLAGANTGELFF.